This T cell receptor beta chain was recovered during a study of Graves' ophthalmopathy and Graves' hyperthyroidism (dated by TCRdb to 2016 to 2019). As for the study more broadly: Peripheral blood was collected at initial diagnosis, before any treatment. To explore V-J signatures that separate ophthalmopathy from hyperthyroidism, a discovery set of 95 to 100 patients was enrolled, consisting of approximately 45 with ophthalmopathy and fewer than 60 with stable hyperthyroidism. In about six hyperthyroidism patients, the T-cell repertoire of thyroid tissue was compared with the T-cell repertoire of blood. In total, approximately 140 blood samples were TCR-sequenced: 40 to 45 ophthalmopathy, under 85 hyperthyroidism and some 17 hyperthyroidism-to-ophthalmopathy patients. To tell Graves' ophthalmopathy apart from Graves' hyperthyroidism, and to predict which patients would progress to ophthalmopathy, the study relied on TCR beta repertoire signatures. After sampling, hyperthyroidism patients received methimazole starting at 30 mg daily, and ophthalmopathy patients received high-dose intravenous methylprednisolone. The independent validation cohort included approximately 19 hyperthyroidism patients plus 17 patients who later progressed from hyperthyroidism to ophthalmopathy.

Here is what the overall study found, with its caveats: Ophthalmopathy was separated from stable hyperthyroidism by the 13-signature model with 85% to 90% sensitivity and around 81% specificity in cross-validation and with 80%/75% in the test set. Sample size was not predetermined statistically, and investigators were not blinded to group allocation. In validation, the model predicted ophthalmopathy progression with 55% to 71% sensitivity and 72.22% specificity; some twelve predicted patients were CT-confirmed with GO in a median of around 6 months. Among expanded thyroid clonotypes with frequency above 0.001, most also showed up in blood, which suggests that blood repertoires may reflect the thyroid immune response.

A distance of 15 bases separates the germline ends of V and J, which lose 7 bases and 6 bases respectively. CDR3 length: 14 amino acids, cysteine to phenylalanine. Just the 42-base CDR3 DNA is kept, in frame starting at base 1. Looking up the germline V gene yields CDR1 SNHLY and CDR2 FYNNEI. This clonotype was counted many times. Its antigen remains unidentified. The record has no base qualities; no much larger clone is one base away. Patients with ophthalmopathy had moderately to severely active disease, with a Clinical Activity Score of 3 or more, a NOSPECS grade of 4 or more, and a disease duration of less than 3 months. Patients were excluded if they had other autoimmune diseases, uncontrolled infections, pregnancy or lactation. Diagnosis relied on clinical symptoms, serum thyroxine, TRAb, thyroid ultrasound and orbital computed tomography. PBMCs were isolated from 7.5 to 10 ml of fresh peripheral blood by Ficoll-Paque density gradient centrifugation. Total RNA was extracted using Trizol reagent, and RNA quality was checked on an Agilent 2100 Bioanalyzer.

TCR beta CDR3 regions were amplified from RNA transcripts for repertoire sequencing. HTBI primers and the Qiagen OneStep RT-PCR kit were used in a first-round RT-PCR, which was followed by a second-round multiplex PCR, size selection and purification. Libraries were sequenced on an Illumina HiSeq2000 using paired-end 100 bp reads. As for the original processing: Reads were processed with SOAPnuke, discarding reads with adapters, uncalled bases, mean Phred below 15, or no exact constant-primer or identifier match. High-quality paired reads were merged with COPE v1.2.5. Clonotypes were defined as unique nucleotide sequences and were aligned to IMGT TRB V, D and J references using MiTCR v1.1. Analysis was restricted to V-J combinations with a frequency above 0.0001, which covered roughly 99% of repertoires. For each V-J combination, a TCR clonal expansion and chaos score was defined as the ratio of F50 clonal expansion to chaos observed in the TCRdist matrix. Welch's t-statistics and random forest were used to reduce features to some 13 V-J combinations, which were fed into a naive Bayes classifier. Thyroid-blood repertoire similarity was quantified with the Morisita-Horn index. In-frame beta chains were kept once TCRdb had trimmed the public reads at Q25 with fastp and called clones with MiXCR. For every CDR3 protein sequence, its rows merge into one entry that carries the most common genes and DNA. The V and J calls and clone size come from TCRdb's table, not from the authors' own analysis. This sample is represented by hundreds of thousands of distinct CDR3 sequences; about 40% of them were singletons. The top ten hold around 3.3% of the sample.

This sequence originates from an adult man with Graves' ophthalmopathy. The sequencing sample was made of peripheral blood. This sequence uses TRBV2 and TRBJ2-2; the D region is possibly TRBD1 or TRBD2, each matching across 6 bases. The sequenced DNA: TGTGCCAGCACCGGGGGCCGGAGGGCCGGGGAGCTGTTTTTT. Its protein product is CASTGGRRAGELFF.